This TCR beta chain derives from a study of blood T cell repertoires in COVID-19. Overall study context: Both acute and convalescent COVID-19 samples were obtained from the United States, Italy and Spain.

The CDR3 is 15 amino acids. The ends were cut back, 4 bases at V and 5 bases at J, with 19 bases in the middle. Germline CDR1 and CDR2: SGHRS and YFSETQ. Method: immunoSEQ multiplex PCR; TCRdb's copy keeps in-frame clones and lacks some. The table lists 130,000 or so clones, around nine tenths of them singletons, with more than 15% in the top ten. The sequence was obtained from a man aged 50-60 years with active or convalescent COVID-19. This chain links TRBV5-1 with TRBJ2-7; perhaps TRBD2 as D (7 bases). Sequencing used peripheral blood. The CDR3 sequence is CASSPGEGISHEQYF. DNA for the CDR3: TGCGCCAGCAGCCCAGGGGAGGGGATTTCCCACGAGCAGTACTTC.